These T cell receptor beta chains were read from a single sample in a study of blood T cells in healthy people across ages. TCRdb reanalysed the 5' RACE reads using MiXCR and keeps one entry per CDR3 protein. The repertoire holds around 320,000 distinct CDR3 sequences, with about 25% as singletons. Material for sequencing was blood. Receptors originate from a woman in her sixties or seventies in good health. Both conserved end residues are part of each CDR3. The order of the fields is D gene, J gene, V gene, clone size, CDR3 DNA, CDR3 protein. D genes are given only for firm matches. A clone size is listed for some rows: how often the clone was seen (once, few, many), or a class if it is expanded.

- TRBJ2-7 TRBV6-5 - TGTGCCAGCAGTGTCGCCAGCGCCTACGAGCAGTACTTC CASSVASAYEQYF
TRBD2 TRBJ2-3 TRBV7-8 - TGTGCCAGCAGCCCTCGGGGCGGGAGGGGGGCAGATACGCAGTATTTT CASSPRGGRGADTQYF
- TRBJ2-7 TRBV5-1 - TGCGCCAGCGGGGACGGCTACGAGCAGTACTTC CASGDGYEQYF
- TRBJ1-1 TRBV29-1 few TGCAGCGCTGGGTTCACTGAAGCTTTCTTT CSAGFTEAFF
- TRBJ2-5 TRBV5-1 few TGCGCCAGCAGCTGGCTCTGGGGCGATGGAGAGACCCAGTACTTC CASSWLWGDGETQYF
TRBD1 TRBJ2-7 TRBV28 - TGTGCCAGCAGTCCCGGGACAGAGGGCGGCTACGAGCAGTACTTC CASSPGTEGGYEQYF
TRBD2 TRBJ2-7 TRBV7-6 - TGTGCCAGCAGCAGCGGACTAGCGGTCTCCTACGAGCAGTACTTC CASSSGLAVSYEQYF
- TRBJ1-2 TRBV28 many TGTGCCAGCAGTTTCGGGAGCGTAGGCTACACCTTC CASSFGSVGYTF
TRBD1 TRBJ1-4 TRBV20-1 - TGCAGTGCTAGAGGAGGAGACAGGGGGGGAGAAAACCTGTTTTTT CSARGGDRGGENLFF
TRBD1 TRBJ1-4 TRBV28 few TGTGCCAGCATCCCCTCGACAGGGGCGAGGGAAAAACTGTTTTTT CASIPSTGAREKLFF
- TRBJ1-6 TRBV18 - TGTGCCAGCTCACCACCGGGGCAGGGTAATTCACTCCTCCACTTT CASSPPGQGNSLLHF
- TRBJ2-3 TRBV20-1 - TGCAGTGCTAGAGATCAACAGGCGGTCCCAGATACGCAGTATTTT CSARDQQAVPDTQYF
- TRBJ2-5 TRBV11-2 - TGTGCCAGCAGCTTAGTGGGGTTTGGAGATCAAGAGACCCAGTACTTC CASSLVGFGDQETQYF
- TRBJ2-5 TRBV5-1 few TGCGCCAGCAGGTCAGACATACCCTCACAAGAGACCCAGTACTTC CASRSDIPSQETQYF
TRBD1 TRBJ1-5 TRBV28 - TGTGCCAGCAGCCGCGGACAGGTCCGGGATCAGCCCCAGCATTTT CASSRGQVRDQPQHF
- TRBJ2-5 TRBV11-2 - TGTGCCAGCAGCACGGGAAAACAGGGGGGGGAGACCCAGTACTTC CASSTGKQGGETQYF
- TRBJ2-3 TRBV29-1 - TGCAGCGTTGTAGTTGGGACAGATACGCAGTATTTT CSVVVGTDTQYF
- TRBJ2-1 TRBV28 - TGTGCCAGCAAGATGGCAGGGGCGGTCAATGAGCAGTTCTTC CASKMAGAVNEQFF
TRBD2 TRBJ2-5 TRBV27 many TGTGCCAGCAGCCAACTAGCGGGAGGGCAGGAGACCCAGTACTTC CASSQLAGGQETQYF
TRBD2 TRBJ2-1 TRBV4-1 few TGCGCCAGCAGCCAAGATCCCCCCGGACTAGCGGGCTATGGCGATGAGCAGTTCTTC CASSQDPPGLAGYGDEQFF
TRBD1 TRBJ1-5 TRBV29-1 - TGCAGCGTTGAAGTCGGCAGGGGGGAGCCCCAGCATTTT CSVEVGRGEPQHF
TRBD2 TRBJ2-7 TRBV7-8 few TGTGCCAGCAGCTCCAAGGGCGGACTAGCGGGGAGGTTCTTAGCCTACGAGCAGTACTTC CASSSKGGLAGRFLAYEQYF
- TRBJ2-7 TRBV7-6 - TGTGCCAGCAGCTTAGGGGCTAGCGACTCCTACGAGCAGTACTTC CASSLGASDSYEQYF
TRBD2 TRBJ2-7 TRBV7-8 few TGTGCCAGCAGCTTAGAGGAGGGACTAGCGGGCAATGTCTACGAGCAGTACTTC CASSLEEGLAGNVYEQYF
- TRBJ2-3 TRBV5-1 - TGCGCCAGCAGCTTGGCTCCGGGGGGCCCAGATACGCAGTATTTT CASSLAPGGPDTQYF
TRBD1 TRBJ1-4 TRBV6-1 - TGTGCCAGCAGCACGGGACAGGGAAGATTGGGCAATGAAAAACTGTTTTTT CASSTGQGRLGNEKLFF
- TRBJ2-5 TRBV11-3 - TGTGCCAGCAGCTTAGAACCCGGAGCGACCCAGTACTTC CASSLEPGATQYF
TRBD1 TRBJ1-1 TRBV28 - TGTGCCAGCAGTACCTACGACAGGGGAGGTTTGAACACTGAAGCTTTCTTT CASSTYDRGGLNTEAFF
- TRBJ2-1 TRBV4-1 few TGCGCCAGCAGCCGGACGGAGGGCATCGGTGAGCAGTTCTTC CASSRTEGIGEQFF
- TRBJ2-7 TRBV5-6 - TGTGCCAGCAGCTTGGGCAGGGGGGACGAGCAGTACTTC CASSLGRGDEQYF
- TRBJ1-2 TRBV7-9 - TGTGCCAGCAGCTTGGTGGGGGCAGGAGGCTACACCTTC CASSLVGAGGYTF
- TRBJ1-1 TRBV7-6 - TGTGCCAGCAGCTTAGGGAGCTTGAACACTGAAGCTTCCTTT CASSLGSLNTEASF
- TRBJ2-5 TRBV6-2/TRBV6-3 many TGTGCCAGCAGTTACTCGAAGGAGACCCAGTACTTC CASSYSKETQYF
- TRBJ2-1 TRBV7-9 - TGTGCCAGCAGCTCCGGGGATTTTTGGGCGGGTATCCACAATGAGCAGTTCTTC CASSSGDFWAGIHNEQFF
- TRBJ2-7 TRBV3-1 once TGTGCCAGCAGCCTGGAAGTTGGCGAGCAGTACTTC CASSLEVGEQYF
- TRBJ1-1 TRBV10-3 - TGTGCCATCAGCCGGGACGGGAACACTGAAGCTTTCTTT CAISRDGNTEAFF
TRBD1 TRBJ2-7 TRBV5-1 once TGCGCCAGCAGCTCGACAGGGGCTGCCTACGAGCAGTACTTC CASSSTGAAYEQYF
TRBD2 TRBJ2-5 TRBV29-1 many TGCAGCGTACTAGCGGGAGGGATGCGGAAGACCCAGTACTTC CSVLAGGMRKTQYF
TRBD1 TRBJ2-7 TRBV7-9 few TGTGCCAGCAGCTTAGCTTTCCGGGACAGGGCCCCCGAGCAGTACTTC CASSLAFRDRAPEQYF
- TRBJ1-5 TRBV19 - TGTGCCAGTAGTAGCGGCGAACTTCACAATCAGCCCCAGCATTTT CASSSGELHNQPQHF
- TRBJ2-3 TRBV29-1 - TGCAGCGTTGTGCCACAGAGCACAGATACGCAGTATTTT CSVVPQSTDTQYF
- TRBJ2-1 TRBV3-1 - TGTGCCAGCAGCCAAGACCAGCGCCCACAGTTCTTC CASSQDQRPQFF
- TRBJ2-3 TRBV11-2 once TGTGCCAGCAGCTGGGGGTCCAAATCTAGCACAGATACGCAGTATTTT CASSWGSKSSTDTQYF
TRBD2 TRBJ2-1 TRBV28 few TGTGCCAGCCTAGTAACGGGAGGGCGGGATGAGCAGTTCTTC CASLVTGGRDEQFF
TRBD1 TRBJ2-7 TRBV5-1 - TGCGCCAGCAGCCCCAGGACAGGGGTCAGCTCCTACGAGCAGTACTTC CASSPRTGVSSYEQYF
TRBD2 TRBJ2-3 TRBV28 - TGTGCCAGCGCTAGCGGGGTTAGCACAGATACGCAGTATTTT CASASGVSTDTQYF
TRBD1 TRBJ2-6 TRBV10-3 few TGTGCCACCGAACCGGGACAGAGCCCCTCTGGGGCCAACGTCCTGACTTTC CATEPGQSPSGANVLTF
- TRBJ2-7 TRBV6-6 - TGTGCCAGCAGTCCGGACAGCTCCCGGCTCGAGCAGTACTTC CASSPDSSRLEQYF